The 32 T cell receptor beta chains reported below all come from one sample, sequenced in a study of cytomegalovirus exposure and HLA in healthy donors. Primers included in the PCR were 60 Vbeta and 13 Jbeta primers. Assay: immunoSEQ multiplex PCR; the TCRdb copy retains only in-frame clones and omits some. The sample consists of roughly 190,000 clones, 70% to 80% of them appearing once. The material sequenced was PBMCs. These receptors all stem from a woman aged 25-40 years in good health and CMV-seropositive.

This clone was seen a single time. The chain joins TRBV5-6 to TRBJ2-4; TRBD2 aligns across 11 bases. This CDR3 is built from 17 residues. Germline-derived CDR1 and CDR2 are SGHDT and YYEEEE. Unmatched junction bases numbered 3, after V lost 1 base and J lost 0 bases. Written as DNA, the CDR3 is TGTGCCAGCAGCTTGACTAGCGGGGGACTAGCCAAAAACATTCAGTACTTC. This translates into CASSLTSGGLAKNIQYF.

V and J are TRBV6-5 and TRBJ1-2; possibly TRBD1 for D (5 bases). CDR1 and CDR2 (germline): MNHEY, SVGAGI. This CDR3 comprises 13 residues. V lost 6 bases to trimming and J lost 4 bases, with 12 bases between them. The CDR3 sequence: CASSPDTVYGYTF. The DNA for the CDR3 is TGTGCCAGCAGCCCGGACACAGTCTATGGCTACACCTTC.

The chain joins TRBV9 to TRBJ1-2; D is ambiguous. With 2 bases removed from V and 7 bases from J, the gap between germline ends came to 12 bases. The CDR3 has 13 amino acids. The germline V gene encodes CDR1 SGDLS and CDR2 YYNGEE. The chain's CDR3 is CASSVAHKTGYTF. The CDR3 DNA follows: TGTGCCAGCAGCGTGGCCCATAAAACTGGCTACACCTTC.

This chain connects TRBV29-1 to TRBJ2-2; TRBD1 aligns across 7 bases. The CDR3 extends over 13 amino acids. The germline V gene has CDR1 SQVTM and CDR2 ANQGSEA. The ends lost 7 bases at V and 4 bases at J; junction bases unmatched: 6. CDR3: CSAPGQTTGELFF. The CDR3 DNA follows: TGCAGCGCCCCGGGACAGACCACCGGGGAGCTGTTTTTT.

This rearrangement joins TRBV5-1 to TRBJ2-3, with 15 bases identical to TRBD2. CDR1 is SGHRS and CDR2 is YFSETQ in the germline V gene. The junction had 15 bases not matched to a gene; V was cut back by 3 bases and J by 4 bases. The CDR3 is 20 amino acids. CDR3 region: CASSSLGLAGGGIGADTQYF. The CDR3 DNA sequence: TGCGCCAGCAGCTCCCTGGGACTAGCGGGAGGAGGGATTGGAGCAGATACGCAGTATTTT.

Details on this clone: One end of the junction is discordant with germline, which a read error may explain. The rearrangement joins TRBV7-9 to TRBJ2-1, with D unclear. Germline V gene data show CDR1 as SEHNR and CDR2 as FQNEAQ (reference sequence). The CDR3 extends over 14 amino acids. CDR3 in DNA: TGTTCCAGCAGCTTAGCTATCGGGTACAATGAGCAGTTCTTC. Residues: CSSSLAIGYNEQFF.

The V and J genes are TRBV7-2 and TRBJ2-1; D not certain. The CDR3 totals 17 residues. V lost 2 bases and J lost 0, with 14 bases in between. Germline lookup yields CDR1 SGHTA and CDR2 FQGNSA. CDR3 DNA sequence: TGTGCCAGCAGCTTACACGGGTTGACGAGCTCCTACAATGAGCAGTTCTTC. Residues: CASSLHGLTSSYNEQFF.

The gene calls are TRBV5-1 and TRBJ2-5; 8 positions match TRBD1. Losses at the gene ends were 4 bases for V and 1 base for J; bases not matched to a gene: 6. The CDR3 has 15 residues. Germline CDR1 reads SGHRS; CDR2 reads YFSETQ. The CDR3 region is CASSPQTGGQETQYF. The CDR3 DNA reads TGCGCCAGCAGCCCGCAAACAGGGGGCCAAGAGACCCAGTACTTC.

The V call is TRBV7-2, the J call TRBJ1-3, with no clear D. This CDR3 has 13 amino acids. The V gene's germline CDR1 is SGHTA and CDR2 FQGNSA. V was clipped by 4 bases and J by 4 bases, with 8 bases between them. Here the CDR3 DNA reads TGTGCCAGCAGCTACTATGTCGGAAACACCATATATTTT. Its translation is CASSYYVGNTIYF.

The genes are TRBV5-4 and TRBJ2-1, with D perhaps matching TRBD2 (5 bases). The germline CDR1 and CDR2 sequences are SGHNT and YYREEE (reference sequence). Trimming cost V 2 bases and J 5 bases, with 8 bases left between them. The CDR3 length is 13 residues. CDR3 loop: CASSLTADNEQFF. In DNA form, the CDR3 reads TGTGCCAGCAGCTTAACAGCGGACAATGAGCAGTTCTTC.

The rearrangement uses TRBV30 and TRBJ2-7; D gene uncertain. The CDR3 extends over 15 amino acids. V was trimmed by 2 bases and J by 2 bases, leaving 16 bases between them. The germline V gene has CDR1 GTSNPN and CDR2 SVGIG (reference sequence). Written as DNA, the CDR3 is TGTGCCTGGAGTCGACCCGAGCGAGGCGCCTACGAGCAGTACTTC. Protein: CAWSRPERGAYEQYF.

The CDR3 DNA is TGTGCCAGTAGTATGAGGGTGGCCGCGAACACTGAAGCTTTCTTT. Its translation is CASSMRVAANTEAFF. The chain employs TRBV19 and TRBJ1-1; D gene uncertain. The CDR3 runs to 15 residues. Trimming left V 3 bases short and J 1 base short, with 12 bases between. The germline gives CDR1 LNHDA, CDR2 SQIVND (reference sequence).

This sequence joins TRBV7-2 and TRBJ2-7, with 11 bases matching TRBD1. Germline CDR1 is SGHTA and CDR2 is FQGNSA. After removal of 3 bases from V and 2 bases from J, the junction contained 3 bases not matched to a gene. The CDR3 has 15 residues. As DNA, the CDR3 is TGTGCCAGCAGCTTTGGGACAGGGGGAACCTACGAGCAGTACTTC. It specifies CASSFGTGGTYEQYF.

The CDR3 spells CASSPPGLAGGREQFF. The DNA for the CDR3 is TGTGCCAGCAGCCCGCCGGGACTAGCGGGGGGACGAGAGCAGTTCTTC. This rearrangement joins TRBV7-2 to TRBJ2-1; TRBD2 matches 15 bases. This CDR3 has 16 amino acids. Per the germline V gene, CDR1 is SGHTA and CDR2 is FQGNSA. The V gene end was trimmed by 5 bases and the J gene end by 10 bases; junction bases not matched to a gene: 9.

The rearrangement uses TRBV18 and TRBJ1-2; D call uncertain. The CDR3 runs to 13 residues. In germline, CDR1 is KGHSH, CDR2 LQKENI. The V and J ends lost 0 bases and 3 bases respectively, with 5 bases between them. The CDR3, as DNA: TGTGCCAGCTCACCACCGGGCTACTATGGCTACACCTTC. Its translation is CASSPPGYYGYTF.

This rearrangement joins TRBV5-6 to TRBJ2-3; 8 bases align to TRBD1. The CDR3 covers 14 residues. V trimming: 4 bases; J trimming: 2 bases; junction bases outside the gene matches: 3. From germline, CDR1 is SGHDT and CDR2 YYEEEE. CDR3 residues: CASSGQGTTDTQYF. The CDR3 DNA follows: TGTGCCAGCAGCGGACAGGGTACCACAGATACGCAGTATTTT. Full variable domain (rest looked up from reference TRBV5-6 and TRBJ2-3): DAGVTQSPTHLIKTRGQQVTLRCSPKSGHDTVSWYQQALGQGPQFIFQYYEEEERQRGNFPDRFSGHQFPNYSSELNVNALLLGDSALYLCASSGQGTTDTQYFGPGTRLTVL.

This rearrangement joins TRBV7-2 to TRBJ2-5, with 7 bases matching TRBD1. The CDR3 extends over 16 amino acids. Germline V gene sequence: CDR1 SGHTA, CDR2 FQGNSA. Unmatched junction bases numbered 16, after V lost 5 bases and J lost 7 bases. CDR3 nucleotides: TGTGCCAGCAGCCCATCTACCAACAGGGGAGATACGACCCAGTACTTC. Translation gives CASSPSTNRGDTTQYF.

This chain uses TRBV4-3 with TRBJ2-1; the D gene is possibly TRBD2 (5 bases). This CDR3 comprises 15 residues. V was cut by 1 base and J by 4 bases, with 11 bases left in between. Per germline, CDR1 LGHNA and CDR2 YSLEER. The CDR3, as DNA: TGCGCCAGCAGCCAAGTCGGAAGCGGATACAATGAGCAGTTCTTC. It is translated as CASSQVGSGYNEQFF.

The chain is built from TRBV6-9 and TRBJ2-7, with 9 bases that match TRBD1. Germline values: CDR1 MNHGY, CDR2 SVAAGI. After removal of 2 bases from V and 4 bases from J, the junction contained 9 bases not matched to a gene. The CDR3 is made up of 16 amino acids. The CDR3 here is CASSYPPGTGKYEQYF. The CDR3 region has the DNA TGTGCCAGCAGTTATCCCCCTGGGACAGGGAAGTACGAGCAGTACTTC.

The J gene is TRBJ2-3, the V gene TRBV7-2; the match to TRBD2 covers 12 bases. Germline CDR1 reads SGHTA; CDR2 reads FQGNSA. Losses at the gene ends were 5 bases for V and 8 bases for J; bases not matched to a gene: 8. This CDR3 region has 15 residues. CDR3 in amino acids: CASSAGLAGTGTQYF. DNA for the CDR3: TGTGCCAGCAGCGCAGGACTAGCGGGGACCGGTACGCAGTATTTT.

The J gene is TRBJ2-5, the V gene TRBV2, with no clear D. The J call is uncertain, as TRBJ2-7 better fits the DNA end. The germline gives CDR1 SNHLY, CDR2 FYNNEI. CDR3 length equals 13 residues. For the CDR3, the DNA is TGTGCCAGCAGTGAGAGGCCTTCCTACGAGCAGTACTTC. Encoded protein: CASSERPSYEQYF.

The CDR3 DNA is TGCGCCAGCAGCTTGGCTGGACAGAACTCTGGAAACACCATATATTTT. This translates into CASSLAGQNSGNTIYF. J is TRBJ1-3 and V is TRBV5-1; weak D call: TRBD1 (6 bases). Trimming removed 0 bases at V and 0 bases at J, with 10 bases between. CDR1 and CDR2 from the germline V gene are SGHRS and YFSETQ. The CDR3 is 16 amino acids.

The CDR3 here is CASSLMSEANEQFF. DNA for the CDR3: TGTGCCAGCAGCTTAATGTCAGAGGCTAATGAGCAGTTCTTC. V usage is TRBV7-2 and J usage is TRBJ2-1; D gene uncertain. The CDR3 extends over 14 amino acids. Per germline, CDR1 SGHTA and CDR2 FQGNSA. Deletions cut 2 bases from V and 7 bases from J, with 12 bases between.

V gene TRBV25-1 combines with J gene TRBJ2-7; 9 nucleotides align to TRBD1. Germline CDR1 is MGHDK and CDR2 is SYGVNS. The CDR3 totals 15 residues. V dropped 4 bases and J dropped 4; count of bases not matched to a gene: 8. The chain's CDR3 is CASSAPGQGRYEQYF. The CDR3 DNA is TGTGCCAGCAGTGCTCCGGGACAGGGTAGATACGAGCAGTACTTC.

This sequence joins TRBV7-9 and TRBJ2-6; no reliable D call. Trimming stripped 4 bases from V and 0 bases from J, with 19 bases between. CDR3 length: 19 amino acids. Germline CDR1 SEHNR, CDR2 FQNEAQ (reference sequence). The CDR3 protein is CASSSQVSARISGANVLTF. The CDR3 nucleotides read TGTGCCAGCAGCTCCCAAGTGAGTGCCCGAATCTCTGGGGCCAACGTCCTGACTTTC. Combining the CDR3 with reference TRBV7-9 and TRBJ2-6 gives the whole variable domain DTGVSQNPRHKITKRGQNVTFRCDPISEHNRLYWYRQTLGQGPEFLTYFQNEAQLEKSRLLSDRFSAERPKGSFSTLEIQRTEQGDSAMYLCASSSQVSARISGANVLTFGAGSRLTVL.

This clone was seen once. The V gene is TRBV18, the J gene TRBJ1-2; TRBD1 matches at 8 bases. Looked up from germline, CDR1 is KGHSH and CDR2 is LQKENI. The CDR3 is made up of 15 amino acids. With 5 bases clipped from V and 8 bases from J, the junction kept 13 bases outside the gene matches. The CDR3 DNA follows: TGTGCCAGCTCAGCCGGACAGGGACGGACGGGCGGCTACACCTTC. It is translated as CASSAGQGRTGGYTF.

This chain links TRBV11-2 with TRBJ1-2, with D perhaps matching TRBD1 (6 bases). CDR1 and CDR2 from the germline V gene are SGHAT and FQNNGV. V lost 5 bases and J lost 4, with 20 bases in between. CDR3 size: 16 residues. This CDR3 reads CASSTFGAGVTYGYTF. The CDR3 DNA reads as TGTGCCAGCAGCACCTTTGGGGCAGGGGTTACCTATGGCTACACCTTC.

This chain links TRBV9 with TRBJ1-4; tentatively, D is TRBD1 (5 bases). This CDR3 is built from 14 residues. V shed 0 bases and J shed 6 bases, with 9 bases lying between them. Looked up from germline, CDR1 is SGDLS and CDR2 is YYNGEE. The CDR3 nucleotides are TGTGCCAGCAGCGTAGGTTTCAGGGATGAAAAACTGTTTTTT. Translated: CASSVGFRDEKLFF.

CDR3 sequence (DNA): TGTGCCAGCAGCCCAATAGCAAGGAGAACAGGCTACACCTTC. It specifies CASSPIARRTGYTF. J is TRBJ1-2 and V is TRBV6-5; no definite D call. This CDR3 is 14 amino acids long. The germline V gene encodes CDR1 MNHEY and CDR2 SVGAGI. V shed 6 bases and J shed 8 bases, with 19 bases lying between them.

CDR3 coding DNA: TGTGCCAGTACCCACGGGGTGAGGGTCGGAGATACGCAGTATTTT. Protein product: CASTHGVRVGDTQYF. The rearrangement joins TRBV19 to TRBJ2-3; weak D call: TRBD2 (5 bases). Trimming stripped 7 bases from V and 5 bases from J, with 19 bases between. CDR1 is LNHDA and CDR2 is SQIVND in the germline V gene (reference sequence). CDR3 length: 15 amino acids.

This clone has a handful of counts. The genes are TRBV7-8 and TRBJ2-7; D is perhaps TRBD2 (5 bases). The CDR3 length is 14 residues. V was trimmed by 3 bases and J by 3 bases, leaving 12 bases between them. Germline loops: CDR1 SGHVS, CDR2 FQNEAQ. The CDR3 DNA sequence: TGTGCCAGCAGCTTCCAGCGAGGAGGCTACGAGCAGTACTTC. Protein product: CASSFQRGGYEQYF. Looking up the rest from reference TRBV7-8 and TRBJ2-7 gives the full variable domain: GAGVSQSPRYKVAKRGQDVALRCDPISGHVSLFWYQQALGQGPEFLTYFQNEAQLDKSGLPSDRFFAERPEGSVSTLKIQRTQQEDSAVYLCASSFQRGGYEQYFGPGTRLTVT.

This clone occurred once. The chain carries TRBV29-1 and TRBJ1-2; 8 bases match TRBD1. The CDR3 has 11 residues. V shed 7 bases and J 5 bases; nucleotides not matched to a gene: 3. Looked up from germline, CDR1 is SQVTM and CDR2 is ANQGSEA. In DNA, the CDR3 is TGCAGCGGGGGACAGGATTATGGCTACACCTTC. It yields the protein CSGGQDYGYTF.